One sample yielded the 13 T cell receptor beta chains listed below, sequenced in a study of T-cell memory formation after mild COVID-19. TCRdb passed the 5' RACE reads through MiXCR, listing each CDR3 protein once. The profile shows 300,000 to 350,000 distinct CDR3 sequences, approximately 19% of them singletons. The sample comprised PBMCs or a T cell subset sorted from them (not recorded which). These receptors all stem from a man aged 18 to 30 who had mild COVID-19 (a few samples of this study predate the infection). Cell type and time point are not known.

V usage is TRBV27 and J usage is TRBJ1-6; D is undetermined. V was pared by 3 bases and J by 2 bases, with 5 bases between. Germline V gene data show CDR1 as MNHEY and CDR2 as SMNVEV (reference sequence). The CDR3 totals 14 residues. CDR3 sequence: CASSLWTYNSPLHF. The CDR3 DNA sequence: TGTGCCAGCAGTTTGTGGACCTATAATTCACCCCTCCACTTT.

The V call is TRBV20-1, the J call TRBJ2-3; a weak D match, TRBD2 (6 bases). Between the trimmed V and J ends, which lost 3 bases and 1 base, there was a span of 14 bases. CDR1 and CDR2 from the germline V gene are DFQATT and SNEGSKA (reference sequence). The CDR3 has 15 residues. CDR3 protein: CSARALAEGTDTQYF. The CDR3 DNA reads as TGCAGTGCTAGGGCACTAGCAGAAGGCACAGATACGCAGTATTTT.

This clonotype was detected a few times. The chain uses TRBV7-9 and TRBJ1-2; D remains unclear. Germline CDR1 is SEHNR and CDR2 is FQNEAQ (reference sequence). CDR3 size: 14 residues. V was shortened by 1 base and J by 1 base, with 7 bases between the two germline ends. The CDR3 nucleotides read TGTGCCAGCAGCTTAGAAAGGGTTAACTATGGCTACACCTTC. It codes for CASSLERVNYGYTF.

V is TRBV12-3 or TRBV12-4 and J is TRBJ1-5; 8 bases match TRBD1. Trimming at V came to 6 bases and at J to 7 bases, leaving 8 bases not matched to a gene. CDR3 length equals 14 residues. Here the CDR3 reads CASSYDRGGQPQHF. The CDR3 coding sequence is TGTGCCAGCAGCTATGACAGGGGAGGGCAGCCCCAGCATTTT.

This clonotype was detected only a few times. This rearrangement joins TRBV28 to TRBJ2-7; D unresolved. Germline V gene lookup returns CDR1 MDHEN and CDR2 SYDVKM. The V and J ends lost 5 bases and 2 bases respectively, with 10 bases between them. This CDR3 has 13 amino acids. Here the CDR3 reads CASSPSVTYEQYV. The CDR3 DNA reads TGTGCCAGCAGTCCTAGTGTGACCTACGAGCAGTACGTC.

This clonotype was seen a few times. The chain couples TRBV5-4 to TRBJ2-5; D might be TRBD1 (5 bases). V lost 1 base to trimming and J lost 4 bases, with 14 bases between them. The CDR3 sequence is 15 residues long. Looked up from germline, CDR1 is SGHNT and CDR2 is YYREEE (reference sequence). The CDR3 DNA reads TGTGCCAGCAGCTTGAATAGGGGTGACGGAGAGACCCAGTACTTC. Translated, it gives CASSLNRGDGETQYF.

This clonotype was counted a few times. The chain recombines TRBV4-2 with TRBJ2-3, with D possibly matching TRBD1 (6 bases). With 1 base removed from V and 1 base from J, the gap between germline ends came to 9 bases. Per the germline V gene, CDR1 is LGHNA and CDR2 is YNFKEQ. The CDR3 has 15 amino acids. CDR3 loop: CASSQAQGRTDTQYF. Written as DNA, the CDR3 is TGTGCCAGCAGCCAAGCGCAGGGGCGCACAGATACGCAGTATTTT.

The sample holds a few counts of this clonotype. The genes are TRBV4-2 and TRBJ2-7; D gene uncertain. CDR3 length: 13 residues. Trimming stripped 0 bases from V and 2 bases from J, with 5 bases between. Germline loops: CDR1 LGHNA, CDR2 YNFKEQ. The CDR3 loop reads CASSQDSTYEQYF. The CDR3 DNA is TGTGCCAGCAGCCAAGACAGTACCTACGAGCAGTACTTC.

This clonotype was detected only a few times. The V call is TRBV3-1, the J call TRBJ1-5; D uncertain. The germline V gene has CDR1 LGHDT and CDR2 YNNKEL (reference sequence). The CDR3 is 12 residues long. The V end was cut by 3 bases, the J end by 7 bases, with 7 bases between. For the CDR3, the DNA is TGTGCCAGCAGCCACTCAGGACAGCCCCAGCATTTT. It codes for CASSHSGQPQHF.

This CDR3 reads CASSLHLAAQETQYF. CDR3 coding DNA: TGTGCCAGCAGCTTACACCTGGCGGCCCAAGAGACCCAGTACTTC. This chain links TRBV7-7 with TRBJ2-5; unclear D gene. CDR1 and CDR2 (germline): SSHAT, FNYEAQ (reference sequence). This CDR3 has 15 amino acids. Trimming cost V 2 bases and J 1 base, with 11 bases left between them.

The chain has TRBV28 and TRBJ2-1, with D possibly TRBD1 on 5 matching bases. Trimming stripped 5 bases from V and 2 bases from J, with 10 bases between. The CDR3 sequence is 14 residues long. CDR1 is MDHEN and CDR2 is SYDVKM in the germline V gene. CDR3 DNA: TGTGCCAGCAGTCTCGACAGTACCTACAATGAGCAGTTCTTC. Translation: CASSLDSTYNEQFF.

The V gene is TRBV7-8, the J gene TRBJ2-3, with TRBD2 matching over 10 bases. This CDR3 region has 13 residues. V gave up 8 bases and J gave up 7 bases; unmatched junction bases: 6. Germline lookup yields CDR1 SGHVS and CDR2 FQNEAQ. The CDR3 nucleotides read TGTGCCAGCCGGAGCGGGGGGGCTTATACGCAGTATTTT. It encodes CASRSGGAYTQYF.

The chain employs TRBV29-1 and TRBJ2-5; D gene ambiguous. Trimming cost V 4 bases and J 3 bases, with 12 bases left between them. There are 13 residues in the CDR3. Germline V gene sequence: CDR1 SQVTM, CDR2 ANQGSEA. The CDR3 here is CSVAARLKETQYF. The CDR3 nucleotides read TGCAGCGTTGCAGCGAGGCTAAAAGAGACCCAGTACTTC.